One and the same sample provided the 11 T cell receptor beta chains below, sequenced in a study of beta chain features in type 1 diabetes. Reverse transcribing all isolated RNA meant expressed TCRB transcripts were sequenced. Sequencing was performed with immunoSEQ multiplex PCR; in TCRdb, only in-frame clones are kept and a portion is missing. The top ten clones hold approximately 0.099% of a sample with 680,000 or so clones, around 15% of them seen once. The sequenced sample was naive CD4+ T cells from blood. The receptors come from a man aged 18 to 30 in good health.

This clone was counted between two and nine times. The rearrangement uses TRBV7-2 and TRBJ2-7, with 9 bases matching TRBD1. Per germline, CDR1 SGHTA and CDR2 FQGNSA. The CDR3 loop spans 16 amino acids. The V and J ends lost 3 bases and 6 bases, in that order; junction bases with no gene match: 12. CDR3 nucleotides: TGTGCCAGCAGCTTGCAGCAGGGGGGGACAGGGATCGAGCAGTACTTC. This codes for CASSLQQGGTGIEQYF.

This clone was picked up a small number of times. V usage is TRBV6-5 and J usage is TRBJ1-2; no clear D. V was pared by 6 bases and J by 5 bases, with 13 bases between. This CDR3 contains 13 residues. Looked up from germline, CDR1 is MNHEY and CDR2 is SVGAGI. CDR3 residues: CASRTPGSYGYTF. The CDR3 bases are TGTGCCAGCAGAACCCCGGGGTCATATGGCTACACCTTC.

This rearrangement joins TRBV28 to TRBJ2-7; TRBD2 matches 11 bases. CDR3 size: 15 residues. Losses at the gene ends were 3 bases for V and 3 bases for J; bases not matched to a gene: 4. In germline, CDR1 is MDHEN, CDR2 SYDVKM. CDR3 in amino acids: CASSLGLAAIYEQYF. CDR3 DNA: TGTGCCAGCAGTTTGGGACTAGCGGCAATCTACGAGCAGTACTTC.

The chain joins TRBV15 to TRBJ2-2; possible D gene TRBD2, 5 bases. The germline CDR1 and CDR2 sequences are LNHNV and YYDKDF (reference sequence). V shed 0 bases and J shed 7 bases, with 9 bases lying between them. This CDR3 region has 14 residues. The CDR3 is CATSRDIEGGELFF. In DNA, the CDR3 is TGTGCCACCAGCAGAGATATTGAGGGCGGGGAGCTGTTTTTT.

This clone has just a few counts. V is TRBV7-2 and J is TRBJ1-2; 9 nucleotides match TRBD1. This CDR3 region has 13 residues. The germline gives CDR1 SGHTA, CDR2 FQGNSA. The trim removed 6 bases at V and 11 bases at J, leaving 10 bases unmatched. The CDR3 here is CASRLGQGSEYTF. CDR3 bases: TGTGCCAGCAGACTCGGACAGGGGAGCGAATACACCTTC.

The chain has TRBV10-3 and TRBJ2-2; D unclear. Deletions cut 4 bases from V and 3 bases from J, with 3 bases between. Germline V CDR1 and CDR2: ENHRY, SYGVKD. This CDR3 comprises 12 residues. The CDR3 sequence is CAISGDTGELFF. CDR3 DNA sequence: TGTGCCATCAGTGGAGACACCGGGGAGCTGTTTTTT.

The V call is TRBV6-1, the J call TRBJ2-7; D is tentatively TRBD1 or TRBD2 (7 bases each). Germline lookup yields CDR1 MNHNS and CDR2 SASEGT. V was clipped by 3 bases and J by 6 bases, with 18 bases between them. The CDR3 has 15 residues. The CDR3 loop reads CASSDPHRGGSEQYF. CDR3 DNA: TGTGCCAGCAGTGACCCCCACAGGGGAGGGAGCGAGCAGTACTTC.

CDR3 region: CASRRQGLNYEQYF. The CDR3 coding sequence is TGTGCCAGCCGGAGGCAGGGGTTAAACTACGAGCAGTACTTC. The rearrangement links TRBV6-6 to TRBJ2-7; D is possibly TRBD1 (6 bases). The CDR3 runs 14 residues. Deletions cut 8 bases from V and 3 bases from J, with 17 bases between. Germline CDR1 reads MNHNY; CDR2 reads SVGAGI (reference sequence).

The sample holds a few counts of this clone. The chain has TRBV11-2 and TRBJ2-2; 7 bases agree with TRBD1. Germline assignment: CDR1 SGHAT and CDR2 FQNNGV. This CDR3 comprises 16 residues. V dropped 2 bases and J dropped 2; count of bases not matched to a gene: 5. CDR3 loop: CASSLIGTVNTGELFF. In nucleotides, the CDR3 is TGTGCCAGCAGCTTAATAGGGACAGTCAACACCGGGGAGCTGTTTTTT.

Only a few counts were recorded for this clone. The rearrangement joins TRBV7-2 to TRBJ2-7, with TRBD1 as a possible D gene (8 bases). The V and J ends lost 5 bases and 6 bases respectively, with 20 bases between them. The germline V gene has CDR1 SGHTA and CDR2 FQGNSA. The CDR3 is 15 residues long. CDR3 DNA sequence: TGTGCCAGCAGCCCCAGAACAGGGGGGGCCGTCGAGCAGTACTTC. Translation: CASSPRTGGAVEQYF.

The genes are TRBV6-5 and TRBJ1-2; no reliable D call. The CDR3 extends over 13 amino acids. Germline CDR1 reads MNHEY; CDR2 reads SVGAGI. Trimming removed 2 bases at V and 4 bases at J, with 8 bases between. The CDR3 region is CASSYRRSYGYTF. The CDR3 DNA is TGTGCCAGCAGTTACAGGAGATCCTATGGCTACACCTTC.